This TCR beta chain was recovered during a study of cytomegalovirus exposure and HLA in healthy donors. This CDR3 spans 14 amino acids. CDR1 and CDR2 (germline): MNHEY, SVGAGI. Trimming removed 5 bases from V and 0 bases from J; junction bases left unmatched: 2. The study ran its PCR with 60 Vbeta and 13 Jbeta primers. Repertoires were generated with immunoSEQ multiplex PCR, while TCRdb's copy carries only in-frame clones and drops some. The top ten hold roughly 16% of the sample, which has under 130,000 clones, roughly an eighth seen once. The rearrangement joins TRBV6-5 to TRBJ1-1, with 8 bases fitting TRBD1. The sequenced material came from PBMCs. This clonotype originated in a man between 35 and 55 years old in good health and CMV-seropositive. The CDR3 DNA follows: TGTGCCAGCAGTCGACAGGGGTTGAACACTGAAGCTTTCTTT. It translates to CASSRQGLNTEAFF.